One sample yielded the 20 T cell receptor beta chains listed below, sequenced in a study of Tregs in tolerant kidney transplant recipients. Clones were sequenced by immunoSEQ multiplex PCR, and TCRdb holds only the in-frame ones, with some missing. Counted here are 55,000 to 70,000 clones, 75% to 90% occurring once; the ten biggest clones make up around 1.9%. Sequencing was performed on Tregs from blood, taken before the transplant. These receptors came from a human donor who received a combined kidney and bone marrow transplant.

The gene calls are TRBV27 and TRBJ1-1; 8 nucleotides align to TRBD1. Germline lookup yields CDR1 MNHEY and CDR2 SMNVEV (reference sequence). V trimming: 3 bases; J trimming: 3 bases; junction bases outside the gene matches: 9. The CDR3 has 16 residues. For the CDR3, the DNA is TGTGCCAGCAGTTTCGCCTTCAGGGGGCGGGACACTGAAGCTTTCTTT. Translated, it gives CASSFAFRGRDTEAFF.

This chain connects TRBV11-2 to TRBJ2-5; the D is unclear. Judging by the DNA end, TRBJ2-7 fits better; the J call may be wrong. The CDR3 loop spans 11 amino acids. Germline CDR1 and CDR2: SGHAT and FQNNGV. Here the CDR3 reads CASSGTYEQYF. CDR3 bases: TGTGCCAGCAGCGGTACCTACGAGCAGTACTTC.

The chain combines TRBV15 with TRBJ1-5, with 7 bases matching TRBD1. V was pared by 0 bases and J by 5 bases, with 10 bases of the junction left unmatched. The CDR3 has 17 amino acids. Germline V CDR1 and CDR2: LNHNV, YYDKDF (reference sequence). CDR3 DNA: TGTGCCACCAGCAGAGATGTAGGGGGCGCGGGATATCAGCCCCAGCATTTT. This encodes CATSRDVGGAGYQPQHF.

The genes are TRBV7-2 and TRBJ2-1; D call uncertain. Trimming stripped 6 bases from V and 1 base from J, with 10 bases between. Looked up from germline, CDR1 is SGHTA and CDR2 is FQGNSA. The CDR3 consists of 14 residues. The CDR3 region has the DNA TGTGCCAGCAGGTCTATAGGGTCCTACAATGAGCAGTTCTTC. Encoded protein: CASRSIGSYNEQFF.

The CDR3: CASSRLENGLNTEAFF. The CDR3 DNA sequence: TGTGCCAGCAGCCGGTTGGAGAACGGACTTAACACTGAAGCTTTCTTT. The chain is built from TRBV5-6 and TRBJ1-1; D is unclear. The CDR3 sequence is 16 residues long. V was shortened by 4 bases and J by 2 bases, with 18 bases between the two germline ends. The germline gives CDR1 SGHDT, CDR2 YYEEEE. The full variable domain, its missing parts supplied by reference TRBV5-6 and TRBJ1-1, is DAGVTQSPTHLIKTRGQQVTLRCSPKSGHDTVSWYQQALGQGPQFIFQYYEEEERQRGNFPDRFSGHQFPNYSSELNVNALLLGDSALYLCASSRLENGLNTEAFFGQGTRLTVV.

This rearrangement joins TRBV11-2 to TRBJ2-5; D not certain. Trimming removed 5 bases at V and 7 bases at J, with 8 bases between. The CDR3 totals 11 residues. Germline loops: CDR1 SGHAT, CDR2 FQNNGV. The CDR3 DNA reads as TGTGCCAGCAGCCCCGGGCCGACCCAGTACTTC. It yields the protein CASSPGPTQYF.

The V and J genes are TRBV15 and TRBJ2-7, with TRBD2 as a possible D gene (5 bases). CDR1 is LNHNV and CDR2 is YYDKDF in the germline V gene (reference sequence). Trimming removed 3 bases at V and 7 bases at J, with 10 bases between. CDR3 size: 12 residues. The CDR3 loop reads CATSREVGEQYF. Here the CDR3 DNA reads TGTGCCACCAGCAGGGAGGTAGGGGAGCAGTACTTC.

The CDR3 region has the DNA TGTGCCAGCAGCCCCGGGGGGCCTAGCGGGAGTCTCCCCTACGAGCAGTACTTC. Protein: CASSPGGPSGSLPYEQYF. This sequence joins TRBV7-2 and TRBJ2-7, with 10 bases that match TRBD2. The CDR3 has 18 residues. V shed 5 bases, J shed 2 bases, and the junction held 15 bases outside the gene matches. Germline CDR1 and CDR2: SGHTA and FQGNSA.

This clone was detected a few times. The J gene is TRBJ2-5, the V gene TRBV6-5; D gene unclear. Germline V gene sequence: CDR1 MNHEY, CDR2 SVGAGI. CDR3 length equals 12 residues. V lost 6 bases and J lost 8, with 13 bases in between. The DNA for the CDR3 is TGTGCCAGCAGCCGGATGGAAAGCACCCAGTACTTC. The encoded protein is CASSRMESTQYF.

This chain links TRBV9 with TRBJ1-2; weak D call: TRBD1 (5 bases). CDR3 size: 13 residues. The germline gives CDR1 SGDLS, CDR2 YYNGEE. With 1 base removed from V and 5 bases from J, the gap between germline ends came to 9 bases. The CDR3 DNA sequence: TGTGCCAGCAGCGTACAGGGAACGTATGGCTACACCTTC. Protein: CASSVQGTYGYTF.

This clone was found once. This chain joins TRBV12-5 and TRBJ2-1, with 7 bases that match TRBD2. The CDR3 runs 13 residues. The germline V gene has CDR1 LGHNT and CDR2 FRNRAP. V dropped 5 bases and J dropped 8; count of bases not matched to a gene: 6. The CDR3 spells CASGLTRGDEQFF. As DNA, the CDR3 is TGTGCTAGTGGTCTCACCCGGGGGGATGAGCAGTTCTTC.

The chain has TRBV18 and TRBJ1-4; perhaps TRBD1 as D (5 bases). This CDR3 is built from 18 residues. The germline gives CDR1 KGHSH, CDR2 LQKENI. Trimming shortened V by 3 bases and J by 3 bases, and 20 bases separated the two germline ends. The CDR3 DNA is TGTGCCAGCTCACCCCCTCCTCCGGGGGTCGTGGCTAATGAAAAACTGTTTTTT. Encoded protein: CASSPPPPGVVANEKLFF.

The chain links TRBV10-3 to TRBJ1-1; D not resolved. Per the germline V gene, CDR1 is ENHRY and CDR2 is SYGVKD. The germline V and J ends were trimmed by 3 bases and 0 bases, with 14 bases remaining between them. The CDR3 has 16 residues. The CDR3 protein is CAISDALRTLNTEAFF. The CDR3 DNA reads TGTGCCATCAGTGACGCCCTGAGGACCTTGAACACTGAAGCTTTCTTT.

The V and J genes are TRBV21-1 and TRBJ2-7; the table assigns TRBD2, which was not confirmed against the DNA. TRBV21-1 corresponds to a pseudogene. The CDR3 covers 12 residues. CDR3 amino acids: CASSRRVYEQYF. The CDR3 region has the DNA TGTGCCAGCAGCCGGCGGGTCTACGAGCAGTACTTC.

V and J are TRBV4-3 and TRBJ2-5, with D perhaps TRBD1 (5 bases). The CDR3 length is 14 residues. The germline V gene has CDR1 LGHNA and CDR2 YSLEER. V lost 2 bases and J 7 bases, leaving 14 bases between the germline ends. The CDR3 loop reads CASSQQGPEVTQYF. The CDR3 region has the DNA TGCGCCAGCAGCCAACAGGGCCCAGAAGTGACCCAGTACTTC.

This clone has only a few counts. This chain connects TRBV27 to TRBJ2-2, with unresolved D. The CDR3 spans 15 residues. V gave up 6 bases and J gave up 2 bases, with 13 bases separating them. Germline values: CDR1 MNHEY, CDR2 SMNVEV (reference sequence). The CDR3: CASSLLRANTGELFF. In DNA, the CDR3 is TGTGCCAGCAGCCTTCTCCGGGCCAACACCGGGGAGCTGTTTTTT.

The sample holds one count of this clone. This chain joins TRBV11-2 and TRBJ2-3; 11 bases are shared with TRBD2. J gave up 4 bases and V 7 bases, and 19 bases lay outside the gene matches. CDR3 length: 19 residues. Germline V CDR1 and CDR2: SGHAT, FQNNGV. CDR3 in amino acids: CASMVPYLSGGEGADTQYF. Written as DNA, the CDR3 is TGTGCCAGCATGGTACCATATCTTAGCGGGGGGGAGGGCGCAGATACGCAGTATTTT.

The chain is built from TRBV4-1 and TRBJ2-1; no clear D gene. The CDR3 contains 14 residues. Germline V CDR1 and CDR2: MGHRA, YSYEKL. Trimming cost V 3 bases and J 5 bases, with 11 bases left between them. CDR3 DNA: TGCGCCAGCAGCCAGGTGGCTCTTCACAATGAGCAGTTCTTC. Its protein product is CASSQVALHNEQFF.

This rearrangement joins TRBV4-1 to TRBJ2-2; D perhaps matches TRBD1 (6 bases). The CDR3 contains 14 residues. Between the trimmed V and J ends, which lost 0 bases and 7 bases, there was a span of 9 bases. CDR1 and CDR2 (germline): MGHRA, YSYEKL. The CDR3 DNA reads TGCGCCAGCAGCCAAGATTGGGGGCTCGGGGAGCTGTTTTTT. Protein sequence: CASSQDWGLGELFF.

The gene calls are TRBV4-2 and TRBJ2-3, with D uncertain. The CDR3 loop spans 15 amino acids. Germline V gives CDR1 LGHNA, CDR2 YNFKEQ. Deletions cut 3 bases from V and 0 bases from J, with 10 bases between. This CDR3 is CASSQGFGSTDTQYF. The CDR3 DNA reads TGTGCCAGCAGCCAGGGTTTTGGCAGCACAGATACGCAGTATTTT.